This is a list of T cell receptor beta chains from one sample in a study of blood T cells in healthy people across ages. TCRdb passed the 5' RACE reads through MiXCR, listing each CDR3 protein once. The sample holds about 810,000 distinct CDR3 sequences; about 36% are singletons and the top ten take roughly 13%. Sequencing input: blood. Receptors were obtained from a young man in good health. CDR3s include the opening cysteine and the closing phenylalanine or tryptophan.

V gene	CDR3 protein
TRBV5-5	CASSFGGGGLRTEAFF
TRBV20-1	CSAPNGGLVEDTQYF
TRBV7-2	CASSPGLGNDAPQHF
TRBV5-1	CASSRGQGNYNEQFF
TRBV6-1	CASSERGAFTDTQYF
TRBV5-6	CASSSGQFNQPQHF
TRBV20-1	CSAPDADRGTEAFF
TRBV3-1	CASTGLRGTEAFF
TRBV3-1	CASSQDSFYEQYF
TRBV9	CASSVGRSSMETQYF
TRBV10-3	CAIGTVPNEQFF
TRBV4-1	CASSLRETSGVTDTQYF
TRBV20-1	CSARDPGQGVDGGQYF
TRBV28	CASSLEVLSTNEKLFF
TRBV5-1	CANSFGLAGGHQYQETQYF
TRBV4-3	CASSQGVAGADTEAFF
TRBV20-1	CSARVGTRENIQYF
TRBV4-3	CASSQDSGIYNEQFF
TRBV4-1	CASKHPSGETQYF
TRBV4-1	CASSRVQGRQETQYF
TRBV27	CASIRGAGGTNEQYF
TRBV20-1	CSAPIAGANTGELFF
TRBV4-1	CASSQNWGYNEQFF
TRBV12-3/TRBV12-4	CASSFNRGGRDGYTF
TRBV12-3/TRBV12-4	CASTWGAHNEQFF
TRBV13	CASSLGDSGFSYEQYF
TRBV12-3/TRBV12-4	CASSFGDSRQETQYF
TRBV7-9	CASSYGLGRDEAFF
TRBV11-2	CASSLTGLITDTQYF
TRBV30	CAWSSRGYEQYF
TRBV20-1	CSARDPSTGGGWPQHF
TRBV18	CASLPRGGEINEQFF
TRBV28	CASSLFGGVSTDTQYF
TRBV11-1	CASRSDGGSTDTQYF
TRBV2	CASRASPNQETQYF
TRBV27	CASTLGRTSTAEQYF
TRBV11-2	CASSLSVKNIQYF
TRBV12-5	CASGWTGAGETQYF
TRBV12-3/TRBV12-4	CASSLAWTDSYEQYF
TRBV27	CASKTGTGQPGYTF
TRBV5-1	CASGLDGETSTYEQYF
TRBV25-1	CASSARTGSSYNEQFF
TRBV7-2	CASSGQETQYF
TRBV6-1	CASIMSGLNTEAFF
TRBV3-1	CVSGDHHLGSETQYF
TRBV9	CASSGDTQYF
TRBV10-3	CAISSRVPQYNEQFF
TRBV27	CASSSPGTGRGEAFF
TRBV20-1	CSAREIAGGTYEQYF
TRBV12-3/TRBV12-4	CASSLVRGIPPSPATETQYF
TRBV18	CASSPPGNSGQQFF
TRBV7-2	CASSALQRFGYGYTF
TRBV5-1	CASSLRRLVDTQYF
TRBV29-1	CSVGSGSVPSQQYF
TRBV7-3	CASSPSIGGGELFF
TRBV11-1	CASSLGREGYEQYF
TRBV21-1	CASSKALTRHQETQYF